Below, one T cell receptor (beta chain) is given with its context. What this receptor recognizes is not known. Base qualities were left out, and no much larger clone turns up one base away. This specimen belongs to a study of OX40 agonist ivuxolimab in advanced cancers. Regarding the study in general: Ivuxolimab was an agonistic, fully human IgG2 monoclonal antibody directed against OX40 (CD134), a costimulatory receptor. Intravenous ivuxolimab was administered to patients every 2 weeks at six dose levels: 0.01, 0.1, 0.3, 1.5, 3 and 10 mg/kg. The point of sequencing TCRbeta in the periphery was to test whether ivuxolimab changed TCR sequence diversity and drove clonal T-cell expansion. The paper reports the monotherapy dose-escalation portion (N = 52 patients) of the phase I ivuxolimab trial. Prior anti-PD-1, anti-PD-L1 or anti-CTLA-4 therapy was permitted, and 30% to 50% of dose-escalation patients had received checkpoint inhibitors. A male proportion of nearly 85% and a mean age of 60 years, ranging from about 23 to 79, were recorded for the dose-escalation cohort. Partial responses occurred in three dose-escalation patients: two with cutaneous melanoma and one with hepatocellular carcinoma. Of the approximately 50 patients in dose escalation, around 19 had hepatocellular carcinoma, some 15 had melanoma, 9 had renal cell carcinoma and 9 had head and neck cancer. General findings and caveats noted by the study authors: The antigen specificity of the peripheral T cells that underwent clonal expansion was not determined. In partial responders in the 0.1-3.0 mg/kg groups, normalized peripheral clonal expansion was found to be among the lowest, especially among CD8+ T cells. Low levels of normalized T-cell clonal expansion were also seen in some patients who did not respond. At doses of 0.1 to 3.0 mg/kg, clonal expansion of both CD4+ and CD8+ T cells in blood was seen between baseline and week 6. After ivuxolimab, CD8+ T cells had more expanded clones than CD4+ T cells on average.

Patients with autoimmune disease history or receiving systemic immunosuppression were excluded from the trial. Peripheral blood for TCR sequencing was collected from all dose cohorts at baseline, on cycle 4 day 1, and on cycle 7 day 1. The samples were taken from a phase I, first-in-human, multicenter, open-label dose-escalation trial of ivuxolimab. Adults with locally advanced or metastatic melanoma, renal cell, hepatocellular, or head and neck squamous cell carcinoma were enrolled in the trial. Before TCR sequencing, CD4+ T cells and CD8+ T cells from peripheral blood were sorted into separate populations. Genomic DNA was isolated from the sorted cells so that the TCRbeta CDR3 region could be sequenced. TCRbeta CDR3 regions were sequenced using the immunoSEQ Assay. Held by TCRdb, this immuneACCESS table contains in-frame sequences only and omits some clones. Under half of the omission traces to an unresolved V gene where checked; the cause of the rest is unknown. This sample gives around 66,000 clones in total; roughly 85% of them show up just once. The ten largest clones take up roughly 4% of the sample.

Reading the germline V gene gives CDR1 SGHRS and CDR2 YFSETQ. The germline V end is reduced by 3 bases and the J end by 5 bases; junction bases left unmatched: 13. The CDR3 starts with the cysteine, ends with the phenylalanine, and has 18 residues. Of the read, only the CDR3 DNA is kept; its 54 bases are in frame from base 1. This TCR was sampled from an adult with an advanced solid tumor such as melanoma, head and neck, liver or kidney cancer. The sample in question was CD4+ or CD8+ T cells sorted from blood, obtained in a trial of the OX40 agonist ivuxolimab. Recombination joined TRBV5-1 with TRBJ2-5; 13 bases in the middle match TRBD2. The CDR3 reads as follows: CASSSLGLAGERRETQYF. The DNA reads TGCGCCAGCAGCTCTCTAGGACTAGCGGGAGAGAGGAGGGAGACCCAGTACTTC.